Below are 13 T cell receptor beta chains sequenced from a single sample in a study of cytomegalovirus exposure and HLA in healthy donors (dated 2017 in TCRdb). Library preparation was by the immunoSEQ multiplex PCR assay. For the multiplex PCR, a mixture combining 60 forward primers for TCR Vbeta segments and 13 reverse primers for TCR Jbeta segments was used. TCRdb provides this immuneACCESS table in a form limited to in-frame rearrangements. Some clones are lacking; in checked studies, under half of them reflect an unresolved V gene, and why the rest are absent is not known. Within this sample are around 100,000 clones, with 76% of them counted one time only. The ten largest clonotypes hold around 3.8% of the sample. The sample was PBMCs. Source of these receptors: a woman aged 50 to 60 in good health and CMV-seropositive.

V usage is TRBV27 and J usage is TRBJ2-1; D ambiguous. The CDR3 contains 16 residues. With 0 bases removed from V and 0 bases from J, the gap between germline ends came to 9 bases. Germline-derived CDR1 and CDR2 are MNHEY and SMNVEV (reference sequence). The CDR3 is CASSLSGTRSYNEQFF. The CDR3 coding sequence is TGTGCCAGCAGTTTATCTGGCACCCGCTCCTACAATGAGCAGTTCTTC.

This clone appeared a few times. The rearrangement joins TRBV2 to TRBJ2-5, with TRBD2 as a possible D gene (5 bases). Trimming cost V 8 bases and J 5 bases, with 18 bases left between them. Looked up from germline, CDR1 is SNHLY and CDR2 is FYNNEI. The CDR3 covers 14 residues. The CDR3 DNA sequence: TGTGCCAGCGCCCCGAGCACTAGTCAGGAGACCCAGTACTTC. Translation gives CASAPSTSQETQYF.

This clone was seen only once. The V call is TRBV7-8, the J call TRBJ1-4; the D is unclear. Germline CDR1 is SGHVS and CDR2 is FQNEAQ. The CDR3 runs 19 residues. The V end was cut by 1 base, the J end by 0 bases, with 18 bases between. The CDR3 coding sequence is TGTGCCAGCAGCTTAGGACATCCCCCCTGGATCACAACTAATGAAAAACTGTTTTTT. Translating it yields CASSLGHPPWITTNEKLFF.

The CDR3 loop reads CASSLQGRVGTGGSRTEAFF. CDR3 bases: TGTGCCAGCAGCTTACAGGGGAGGGTGGGGACAGGGGGCAGTCGGACTGAAGCTTTCTTT. The V call is TRBV7-3, the J call TRBJ1-1, with TRBD1 matching 12 bases. The CDR3 covers 20 residues. Trimming at V came to 2 bases and at J to 5 bases, leaving 18 bases not matched to a gene. The germline CDR1 and CDR2 sequences are SGHTA and FQGTGA.

This clone was counted only a few times. Other DNA sequences from this sample encode an identical CDR3 as well. V gene TRBV7-3 combines with J gene TRBJ2-1; 10 bases align to TRBD1. Germline CDR1 and CDR2: SGHTA and FQGTGA. The CDR3 runs 15 residues. With V trimmed by 5 bases and J by 4 bases, 5 bases remained unmatched. The CDR3 loop reads CASSLGTGVYNEQFF. CDR3 sequence (DNA): TGTGCCAGCAGCCTCGGGACAGGGGTATACAATGAGCAGTTCTTC.

The chain joins TRBV29-1 to TRBJ2-7; tentatively, D is TRBD2 (5 bases). The CDR3 is 13 amino acids. The V and J ends lost 5 bases and 2 bases respectively, with 13 bases between them. CDR1 and CDR2 from the germline V gene are SQVTM and ANQGSEA. CDR3 residues: CSVSGGFTYEQYF. The CDR3 coding sequence is TGCAGCGTTTCCGGAGGATTCACCTACGAGCAGTACTTC.

J is TRBJ2-7 and V is TRBV19, with 7 bases matching TRBD1. The CDR3 extends over 13 amino acids. Losses at the gene ends were 5 bases for V and 2 bases for J; bases not matched to a gene: 3. The V gene's germline CDR1 is LNHDA and CDR2 SQIVND (reference sequence). The CDR3 DNA is TGTGCCAGTAGTGGGACAGTCACCTACGAGCAGTACTTC. It encodes CASSGTVTYEQYF.

The gene calls are TRBV5-6 and TRBJ2-3; D is possibly TRBD1 (6 bases). The V gene lost 4 bases and the J gene lost 3 bases, with 12 bases spanning the gap. The CDR3 extends over 14 amino acids. Per germline, CDR1 SGHDT and CDR2 YYEEEE. As DNA, the CDR3 is TGTGCCAGCAGCAGCCAACAGGGTACAGATACGCAGTATTTT. Its translation: CASSSQQGTDTQYF.

J is TRBJ2-3 and V is TRBV9, with D perhaps TRBD1 (6 bases). The V end was cut by 3 bases, the J end by 2 bases, with 19 bases between. The CDR3 spans 17 residues. Germline assignment: CDR1 SGDLS and CDR2 YYNGEE. CDR3 region: CASSAIQGPENTDTQYF. The CDR3, as DNA: TGTGCCAGCAGCGCGATACAGGGCCCTGAGAACACAGATACGCAGTATTTT.

J is TRBJ2-2 and V is TRBV5-8; TRBD2 might be the D (5 bases). This CDR3 has 15 residues. From germline, CDR1 is SGHTS and CDR2 YDEGEE. V was cut by 4 bases and J by 1 base, with 11 bases left in between. Written as DNA, the CDR3 is TGTGCCAGCAGCCAGGATGCGGGGAACACCGGGGAGCTGTTTTTT. Amino acid sequence: CASSQDAGNTGELFF.

The chain links TRBV7-8 to TRBJ2-5; 8 bases match TRBD1. CDR3 length: 15 residues. Trimming removed 5 bases from V and 6 bases from J; junction bases left unmatched: 11. CDR1 is SGHVS and CDR2 is FQNEAQ in the germline V gene. CDR3 residues: CASSPRDRRSKTQYF. The CDR3 DNA is TGTGCCAGCAGCCCCCGGGACAGGCGTTCGAAGACCCAGTACTTC.

As regards this clone: Other DNA sequences in the same sample also yield this CDR3. The chain joins TRBV27 to TRBJ1-5; TRBD1 agrees at 11 bases. CDR3 size: 15 residues. Germline assignment: CDR1 MNHEY and CDR2 SMNVEV (reference sequence). With 5 bases clipped from V and 6 bases from J, the junction kept 6 bases outside the gene matches. CDR3 residues: CASSPGQGASQPQHF. DNA for the CDR3: TGTGCCAGCAGTCCCGGACAGGGGGCCAGTCAGCCCCAGCATTTT.

V is TRBV6-5 and J is TRBJ1-1; TRBD1 matches at 8 bases. Germline V lookup: CDR1 MNHEY, CDR2 SVGAGI. The CDR3 is 14 residues long. Trimming took 6 bases from V and 5 from J; bases not matched to a gene: 8. CDR3 residues: CASRFRGQGTEAFF. For the CDR3, the DNA is TGTGCCAGCAGGTTCAGGGGGCAGGGGACTGAAGCTTTCTTT.